This TCR beta chain is drawn from a study of blood T cells in healthy people across ages. CDR1 and CDR2 (germline): SGHTA, FQGNSA. Trimming removed 5 bases from V and 4 bases from J; junction bases left unmatched: 4. The CDR3 sequence is 15 residues long. PCR was performed a second time for roughly 7 to 11 cycles using a sample-barcoded 5' primer and a J-beta primer mix. From the 5' RACE reads, TCRdb called clonotypes with MiXCR, one entry per CDR3 protein. The sample lists 1.2 million to 1.5 million distinct CDR3 sequences; approximately 40% were seen once. V is TRBV7-2 and J is TRBJ1-6; 8 bases agree with TRBD1. The clonotype originates from a woman aged 18-35 years in good health. Sequencing input: blood. The CDR3 coding sequence is TGTGCCAGCAGCCCGGGACAGGCTTATAATTCACCCCTCCACTTT. This encodes CASSPGQAYNSPLHF.